This passage covers 12 T cell receptor beta chains from one sample sequenced in a study of blood T cells in healthy people across ages. Then a second PCR, running roughly 7 to 11 cycles, was carried out with a sample-barcoded 5' primer and a J-beta primer mix. TCRdb re-called the 5' RACE reads with MiXCR, one entry per CDR3 protein. The sample shows more than 1,400,000 distinct CDR3 sequences, approximately 42% of them seen only once. Sequencing was done on a sample of blood. The receptor source for this set is a woman younger than 35 in good health.

This clonotype occurred a few times. This chain joins TRBV2 and TRBJ2-7; 10 bases agree with TRBD1. The junction had 13 bases not matched to a gene; V was cut back by 9 bases and J by 5 bases. The CDR3 covers 15 residues. Germline CDR1 reads SNHLY; CDR2 reads FYNNEI. CDR3 in DNA: TGTGCCAGAGCCCCCACGGGACAGGGGTTAAACGAGCAGTACTTC. Its translation: CARAPTGQGLNEQYF. The full variable domain, in which reference TRBV2 and TRBJ2-7 provide the parts outside the CDR3, is EPEVTQTPSHQVTQMGQEVILRCVPISNHLYFYWYRQILGQKVEFLVSFYNNEISEKSEIFDDQFSVERPDGSNFTLKIRSTKLEDSAMYFCARAPTGQGLNEQYFGPGTRLTVT.

This clonotype appeared a few times. J is TRBJ1-5 and V is TRBV7-9, with D maybe TRBD1 (6 bases). With 3 bases removed from V and 3 bases from J, the gap between germline ends came to 9 bases. The CDR3 loop spans 14 amino acids. Germline loops: CDR1 SEHNR, CDR2 FQNEAQ (reference sequence). CDR3 loop: CASSLQGHNQPQHF. The CDR3 DNA reads as TGTGCCAGCAGCTTGCAGGGGCACAATCAGCCCCAGCATTTT.

V usage is TRBV10-2 and J usage is TRBJ1-5; D unclear. From germline, CDR1 is WSHSY and CDR2 SAAADI. This CDR3 contains 14 residues. The V gene lost 2 bases and the J gene lost 2 bases, with 7 bases spanning the gap. The CDR3 nucleotides are TGCGCCAGCAGTGAGAAGAGGGGCAATCAGCCCCAGCATTTT. Translated, it gives CASSEKRGNQPQHF.

This rearrangement joins TRBV29-1 to TRBJ2-3; D uncertain. CDR1 and CDR2 (germline): SQVTM, ANQGSEA. V lost 3 bases and J lost 14, with 21 bases in between. The CDR3 is made up of 13 amino acids. This CDR3 is CSVEGVGGGRPYF. CDR3 bases: TGCAGCGTTGAGGGCGTTGGTGGCGGCAGGCCGTATTTT.

The chain is built from TRBV30 and TRBJ2-3; no clear D. The length of the CDR3 is 12 residues. Deletions cut 3 bases from V and 2 bases from J, with 6 bases between. CDR1 is GTSNPN, CDR2 SVGIG, per germline (reference sequence). The CDR3, as DNA: TGTGCCTGGAGCCCCGACACAGATACGCAGTATTTT. This gives the protein CAWSPDTDTQYF.

The chain couples TRBV2 to TRBJ2-1; 7 positions agree with TRBD1. The germline gives CDR1 SNHLY, CDR2 FYNNEI. J gave up 15 bases and V 6 bases, and 5 bases lay outside the gene matches. This CDR3 has 10 amino acids. CDR3 DNA sequence: TGTGCCAGCAGAGGGGGCGCTTGGTTCTTC. It is translated as CASRGGAWFF.

The gene calls are TRBV12-3 or TRBV12-4 and TRBJ2-7, with D tentatively TRBD1 (5 bases). The CDR3 spans 16 residues. V lost 6 bases to trimming and J lost 4 bases, with 22 bases between them. CDR3 in DNA: TGTGCCAGCAGCCGTAGTGATGTGGGGCCCGGGTACGAGCAGTACTTC. Protein product: CASSRSDVGPGYEQYF.

This clonotype has a handful of counts. The V gene is TRBV4-2, the J gene TRBJ2-5; perhaps TRBD2 as D (6 bases). V lost 4 bases and J 0 bases, leaving 9 bases between the germline ends. Germline-derived CDR1 and CDR2 are LGHNA and YNFKEQ. The CDR3 covers 14 residues. The CDR3: CASSPSGDQETQYF. The DNA of the CDR3 is TGTGCCAGCAGCCCCTCGGGGGACCAAGAGACCCAGTACTTC.

This clonotype was observed a handful of times. This sequence joins TRBV7-2 and TRBJ1-2; D not resolved. With 0 bases removed from V and 8 bases from J, the gap between germline ends came to 13 bases. CDR1 SGHTA and CDR2 FQGNSA come from the germline V gene. This CDR3 has 14 residues. This CDR3 reads CASSLALWGVGYTF. The CDR3 coding sequence is TGTGCCAGCAGCTTAGCGCTTTGGGGTGTAGGCTACACCTTC.

The chain employs TRBV14 and TRBJ2-1, with 10 bases matching TRBD1. This CDR3 is built from 14 residues. With 1 base clipped from V and 8 bases from J, the junction kept 2 bases outside the gene matches. Looked up from germline, CDR1 is SGHDN and CDR2 is FVKESK. CDR3 residues: CASSQGTGGYEQFF. The CDR3 nucleotides read TGTGCCAGCAGCCAAGGGACAGGGGGTTATGAGCAGTTCTTC. Drawing the rest from reference TRBV14 and TRBJ2-1, the complete variable domain is EAGVTQFPSHSVIEKGQTVTLRCDPISGHDNLYWYRRVMGKEIKFLLHFVKESKQDESGMPNNRFLAERTGGTYSTLKVQPAELEDSGVYFCASSQGTGGYEQFFGPGTRLTVL.

This clonotype came up a few times. The chain carries TRBV10-3 and TRBJ2-5; no clear D. This CDR3 region has 12 residues. The V gene lost 4 bases and the J gene lost 4 bases, with 7 bases spanning the gap. The germline CDR1 and CDR2 sequences are ENHRY and SYGVKD. CDR3 in amino acids: CAISADGETQYF. The CDR3 DNA follows: TGTGCCATCAGTGCGGACGGAGAGACCCAGTACTTC.

The table lists this clonotype with a count of one. This sequence joins TRBV2 and TRBJ1-2, with no clear D. Trimming shortened V by 4 bases and J by 2 bases, and 8 bases separated the two germline ends. Germline V gives CDR1 SNHLY, CDR2 FYNNEI. The CDR3 covers 13 residues. CDR3 in amino acids: CASSGLPNYGYTF. The DNA for the CDR3 is TGTGCCAGCAGTGGCTTGCCCAACTATGGCTACACCTTC.